Each of the 18 T cell receptor beta chains below was sequenced from the same sample in a study of blood T cell repertoires in COVID-19. Only in-frame clones appear in the TCRdb table, and some are missing; sequencing was by immunoSEQ multiplex PCR. There are about 68,000 clones in the sample; more than 80% occur only once, and approximately 8.4% lies in the top ten. Sequences were obtained from peripheral blood. These receptors originate from a man aged 25 to 40 with acute or convalescent COVID-19.

The CDR3 sequence: CASSQEGAAGLNTEAFF. CDR3 sequence (DNA): TGCGCCAGCAGCCAAGAGGGGGCAGCAGGATTGAACACTGAAGCTTTCTTT. This chain uses TRBV4-1 with TRBJ1-1, with D possibly being TRBD1 (6 bases). This CDR3 has 17 amino acids. With 0 bases removed from V and 0 bases from J, the gap between germline ends came to 14 bases. The germline CDR1 and CDR2 sequences are MGHRA and YSYEKL.

The rearrangement joins TRBV18 to TRBJ1-4, with a tentative D call TRBD1 (6 bases). V dropped 3 bases and J dropped 3 bases, with 11 bases sitting between them. This CDR3 region has 15 residues. Germline CDR1 reads KGHSH; CDR2 reads LQKENI. The CDR3 protein is CASSPQGRANEKLFF. The CDR3 DNA sequence: TGTGCCAGCTCACCCCAGGGGCGGGCTAATGAAAAACTGTTTTTT.

This chain links TRBV19 with TRBJ2-1, with TRBD2 identical over 14 bases. Germline CDR1 is LNHDA and CDR2 is SQIVND (reference sequence). This CDR3 has 22 amino acids. V was pared by 5 bases and J by 0 bases, with 18 bases of the junction left unmatched. The CDR3 coding sequence is TGTGCCAGTAGTGGGCCGGGACCCCAGAGGACTAGCGGGAGGAGCTCCTACAATGAGCAGTTCTTC. Encoded protein: CASSGPGPQRTSGRSSYNEQFF.

The rearrangement links TRBV10-2 to TRBJ2-3; D unresolved. The CDR3 covers 10 residues. The V gene's germline CDR1 is WSHSY and CDR2 SAAADI. V gave up 8 bases and J gave up 6 bases, with 6 bases separating them. The CDR3 is CASFSDTQYF. CDR3 in DNA: TGCGCCAGCTTCAGTGATACGCAGTATTTT.

The V and J genes are TRBV6-1 and TRBJ1-1; D gene ambiguous. The CDR3 is 13 amino acids. The ends were cut back, 2 bases at V and 1 base at J, with 5 bases in the middle. Germline CDR1 reads MNHNS; CDR2 reads SASEGT. CDR3 sequence (DNA): TGTGCCAGCAGTGAAAACAGGAACACTGAAGCTTTCTTT. Amino acid sequence: CASSENRNTEAFF.

This clone has a handful of counts. CDR3 DNA sequence: TGTGCCAGCAGTTACTCGAGCCGCAATGAAGCTTTCTTT. As protein: CASSYSSRNEAFF. The chain links TRBV6-6 to TRBJ1-1; D is uncertain. The CDR3 length is 13 residues. Trimming shortened V by 0 bases and J by 7 bases, and 9 bases separated the two germline ends. Germline loops: CDR1 MNHNY, CDR2 SVGAGI (reference sequence).

The chain is built from TRBV18 and TRBJ2-7; D gene unclear. Deletions cut 3 bases from V and 7 bases from J, with 16 bases between. Per the germline V gene, CDR1 is KGHSH and CDR2 is LQKENI. CDR3 length: 14 amino acids. The CDR3 sequence is CASSPGTTLSEQYF. CDR3 bases: TGTGCCAGCTCACCCGGCACTACGCTGTCTGAGCAGTACTTC. Filled out from reference TRBV18 and TRBJ2-7, the complete variable domain reads NAGVMQNPRHLVRRRGQEARLRCSPMKGHSHVYWYRQLPEEGLKFMVYLQKENIIDESGMPKERFSAEFPKEGPSILRIQQVVRGDSAAYFCASSPGTTLSEQYFGPGTRLTVT.

This chain uses TRBV28 with TRBJ2-4; 9 bases align to TRBD2. Per the germline V gene, CDR1 is MDHEN and CDR2 is SYDVKM. This CDR3 comprises 15 residues. The V segment lost 5 bases and the J segment 4 bases; nucleotides outside the gene matches: 6. The CDR3 reads CASSVETSGKNIQYF. The CDR3 DNA sequence: TGTGCCAGCAGTGTAGAGACTAGCGGAAAAAACATTCAGTACTTC.

J is TRBJ1-5 and V is TRBV18, with D perhaps matching TRBD1 (5 bases). With 3 bases removed from V and 5 bases from J, the gap between germline ends came to 8 bases. The CDR3 runs to 13 residues. Looked up from germline, CDR1 is KGHSH and CDR2 is LQKENI. CDR3: CASSPGGDQPQHF. In DNA form, the CDR3 reads TGTGCCAGCTCACCGGGGGGGGATCAGCCCCAGCATTTT.

The CDR3 coding sequence is TGTGCCAGCAGTGAGGAGCAGGGGGCTCACGAGCAGTACTTC. As protein: CASSEEQGAHEQYF. The chain combines TRBV2 with TRBJ2-7, with TRBD1 identical over 8 bases. The germline CDR1 and CDR2 sequences are SNHLY and FYNNEI. J gave up 5 bases and V 3 bases, and 6 bases lay outside the gene matches. The CDR3 contains 14 residues. Complete variable domain (other parts from reference TRBV2 and TRBJ2-7): EPEVTQTPSHQVTQMGQEVILRCVPISNHLYFYWYRQILGQKVEFLVSFYNNEISEKSEIFDDQFSVERPDGSNFTLKIRSTKLEDSAMYFCASSEEQGAHEQYFGPGTRLTVT.

CDR3 in DNA: TGTGCCAGCAGACGACTAGCTGGCGAGCAGTACTTC. Translated: CASRRLAGEQYF. V and J are TRBV6-6 and TRBJ2-7; 7 bases agree with TRBD2. The CDR3 length is 12 residues. With 6 bases clipped from V and 6 bases from J, the junction kept 5 bases outside the gene matches. Per the germline V gene, CDR1 is MNHNY and CDR2 is SVGAGI (reference sequence).

The CDR3 sequence is CASGRGPYNYEQYF. Written as DNA, the CDR3 is TGTGCCAGCGGCAGGGGTCCCTACAACTACGAGCAGTACTTC. V gene TRBV6-4 combines with J gene TRBJ2-7; a possible D gene is TRBD1 (6 bases). V lost 8 bases and J lost 3, with 17 bases in between. CDR3 length: 14 amino acids. Germline-derived CDR1 and CDR2 are MRHNA and SNTAGT.

This rearrangement joins TRBV6-5 to TRBJ1-2, with D unclear. The germline V and J ends were trimmed by 0 bases and 3 bases, with 8 bases remaining between them. Germline CDR1 reads MNHEY; CDR2 reads SVGAGI. The CDR3 is made up of 14 amino acids. The CDR3 bases are TGTGCCAGCAGTTACTCGGCAGGTCACTATGGCTACACCTTC. Its translation is CASSYSAGHYGYTF.

The genes are TRBV7-3 and TRBJ1-6, with a possible D match to TRBD1 (6 bases). The CDR3 loop spans 15 amino acids. CDR1 and CDR2 from the germline V gene are SGHTA and FQGTGA. V gave up 5 bases and J gave up 7 bases, with 15 bases separating them. This chain's CDR3 is CASSPAGGRNSPLHF. CDR3 coding DNA: TGTGCCAGCAGCCCCGCGGGGGGGCGGAATTCACCCCTCCACTTT.

The rearrangement uses TRBV28 and TRBJ2-3; TRBD2 aligns across 15 bases. The J segment lost 5 bases and the V segment lost 2 bases, leaving 8 bases of the junction unmatched. The CDR3 loop spans 18 amino acids. The V gene's germline CDR1 is MDHEN and CDR2 SYDVKM. The CDR3 here is CASSLPRTSGRDGDTQYF. The CDR3 coding sequence is TGTGCCAGCAGTTTACCTAGGACTAGCGGGAGGGATGGAGATACGCAGTATTTT.

The V gene is TRBV6-4, the J gene TRBJ1-2, with a possible D match to TRBD1 (6 bases). In germline, CDR1 is MRHNA, CDR2 SNTAGT. CDR3 size: 15 residues. V was shortened by 0 bases and J by 7 bases, with 15 bases between the two germline ends. This CDR3 is CASSDSNLRGSGYTF. CDR3 sequence (DNA): TGTGCCAGCAGTGACTCGAATCTCAGGGGATCTGGCTACACCTTC.

V usage is TRBV7-2 and J usage is TRBJ1-2; D is unclear. V was cut by 5 bases and J by 4 bases, with 14 bases left in between. The CDR3 loop spans 14 amino acids. Per germline, CDR1 SGHTA and CDR2 FQGNSA. CDR3 residues: CASSPGFSFYGYTF. In DNA form, the CDR3 reads TGTGCCAGCAGCCCAGGATTTTCTTTCTATGGCTACACCTTC.

The genes are TRBV10-1 and TRBJ2-7; 7 bases are a match to TRBD1. The CDR3 consists of 14 residues. CDR1 is WNHNN, CDR2 SYGVQD, per germline (reference sequence). The ends lost 8 bases at V and 2 bases at J; junction bases unmatched: 9. The CDR3 loop reads CASASGTETYEQYF. The CDR3 bases are TGCGCCAGCGCATCCGGGACAGAGACCTACGAGCAGTACTTC.